One and the same sample provided the 12 T cell receptor beta chains below, sequenced in a study of T-cell memory formation after mild COVID-19. TCRdb recomputed calls from the 5' RACE reads with MiXCR, one row per CDR3 protein. The sample shows under 350,000 distinct CDR3 sequences, 15% to 20% of them seen only once. Sequencing used PBMCs or a T cell subset sorted from them (not recorded which). The receptors were sampled from a man aged 18 to 35 who had mild COVID-19 (a few samples of this study predate the infection). Cell type and time point are not known.

The V and J genes are TRBV11-2 and TRBJ2-2; 8 nucleotides match TRBD2. The ends lost 6 bases at V and 4 bases at J; junction bases unmatched: 7. The germline V gene encodes CDR1 SGHAT and CDR2 FQNNGV. The CDR3 runs to 15 residues. The CDR3 bases are TGTGCCAGCAGTCGAGGGCTAGCGGGCACCGGGGAGCTGTTTTTT. Amino acid sequence: CASSRGLAGTGELFF.

The V gene is TRBV20-1, the J gene TRBJ1-1; no clear D gene. The CDR3 is 13 amino acids. Per germline, CDR1 DFQATT and CDR2 SNEGSKA (reference sequence). CDR3 region: CSAEEAMNTEAFF. The CDR3, as DNA: TGCAGCGCCGAGGAGGCAATGAACACTGAAGCTTTCTTT.

The chain recombines TRBV4-2 with TRBJ2-1; D unresolved. Looked up from germline, CDR1 is LGHNA and CDR2 is YNFKEQ. V shed 0 bases and J shed 4 bases, with 10 bases lying between them. The CDR3 extends over 15 amino acids. In nucleotides, the CDR3 is TGTGCCAGCAGCCAAGATGAGATTGGATACAATGAGCAGTTCTTC. Its translation: CASSQDEIGYNEQFF.

The CDR3 bases are TGTGCCAGCATCCCCCCGGGGGAGACTTCCTACGAGCAGTACGTC. Protein: CASIPPGETSYEQYV. V is TRBV27 and J is TRBJ2-7; a weak D match, TRBD2 (6 bases). The germline CDR1 and CDR2 sequences are MNHEY and SMNVEV (reference sequence). CDR3 length: 15 residues. Trimming shortened V by 7 bases and J by 1 base, and 17 bases separated the two germline ends.

The rearrangement links TRBV29-1 to TRBJ2-7; either TRBD1 or TRBD2 may supply D (5 bases each). The CDR3 runs to 13 residues. Trimming shortened V by 3 bases and J by 10 bases, and 19 bases separated the two germline ends. Looked up from germline, CDR1 is SQVTM and CDR2 is ANQGSEA. CDR3 in amino acids: CSVEWKGDPYQYV. CDR3 DNA sequence: TGCAGCGTTGAGTGGAAAGGGGACCCCTACCAGTACGTC.

Only a few counts were recorded for this clonotype. The junction does not match germline at one end; this may be a read error. The rearrangement uses TRBV7-7 and TRBJ2-3, with 8 bases lining up with TRBD1. The CDR3 covers 15 residues. CDR1 is SSHAT, CDR2 FNYEAQ, per germline (reference sequence). CDR3 in DNA: TGTGCCAGCAGCGACAGCGACAGGGGCACGGATACGCAGTATTTT. Its protein is CASSDSDRGTDTQYF.

This chain links TRBV4-1 with TRBJ2-7; TRBD2 is a possible D gene (6 bases). Germline V gene data show CDR1 as MGHRA and CDR2 as YSYEKL. The CDR3 totals 14 residues. V lost 4 bases to trimming and J lost 3 bases, with 13 bases between them. The chain's CDR3 is CASSPLTGDYEQYF. The CDR3 coding sequence is TGCGCCAGCAGCCCACTGACGGGGGACTACGAGCAGTACTTC.

The chain combines TRBV7-9 with TRBJ2-7, with D maybe TRBD2 (6 bases). Deletions cut 5 bases from V and 3 bases from J, with 14 bases between. The CDR3 totals 14 residues. The germline gives CDR1 SEHNR, CDR2 FQNEAQ (reference sequence). CDR3: CASSPSVGGYEQYV. The CDR3 DNA is TGTGCCAGCAGCCCGAGCGTGGGGGGCTACGAGCAGTACGTC.

The V gene is TRBV20-1, the J gene TRBJ1-6; TRBD1 aligns across 7 bases. V gave up 6 bases and J gave up 8 bases; unmatched junction bases: 1. This CDR3 is 11 amino acids long. Germline V gene sequence: CDR1 DFQATT, CDR2 SNEGSKA (reference sequence). In DNA form, the CDR3 reads TGCAGTGCCGGGACAGATTCACCCCTCCACTTT. This codes for CSAGTDSPLHF.

This clonotype was found a few times. J is TRBJ1-5 and V is TRBV20-1; a weak D match, TRBD1 (5 bases). Per germline, CDR1 DFQATT and CDR2 SNEGSKA (reference sequence). V was pared by 1 base and J by 5 bases, with 12 bases between. The CDR3 consists of 14 residues. CDR3 in DNA: TGCAGTGCTAGAGTCACAGGACCAGATCAGCCCCAGCATTTT. This translates into CSARVTGPDQPQHF.

This clonotype was recorded at least ten times. This chain links TRBV12-3 or TRBV12-4 with TRBJ2-7; D remains unclear. V was shortened by 2 bases and J by 0 bases, with 5 bases between the two germline ends. The CDR3 is made up of 13 amino acids. CDR3 protein: CASSLTPSYEQYV. Written as DNA, the CDR3 is TGTGCCAGCAGTTTAACACCCTCCTACGAGCAGTACGTC.

The chain carries TRBV10-3 and TRBJ2-5, with 8 bases aligning to TRBD2. This CDR3 is 13 amino acids long. CDR1 is ENHRY, CDR2 SYGVKD, per germline. With 11 bases clipped from V and 1 base from J, the junction kept 6 bases outside the gene matches. The CDR3 nucleotides are TGTGCCTCCGGGGGGGGCTTCCAAGAGACCCAGTACTTC. This sequence encodes CASGGGFQETQYF.